These T cell receptor beta chains were read from a single sample in a study of cytomegalovirus exposure and HLA in healthy donors. The data were produced by immunoSEQ multiplex PCR, yet TCRdb's version contains in-frame clones alone and is incomplete. This sample yields approximately 200,000 clones, of which roughly 85% are seen a single time; about 2.2% belongs to the top ten. Sequenced input: PBMCs. These receptors were obtained from a woman in her forties or fifties in good health and CMV-seronegative. Both conserved end residues are part of each CDR3. The D gene is left open where the match is weak. The size field is filled for only some rows; it gives once, few, many or a size class.

>TRBD1|few|TRBV5-8|TRBJ2-3
TGTGCCAGCAGGGGGGGCCGGCACAGGGGGACAGATACGCAGTATTTT
CASRGGRHRGTDTQYF
>-|-|TRBV28|TRBJ1-2
TGTGCCAGCAGTGGGGGGGGCCAAGACTATGGCTACACCTTC
CASSGGGQDYGYTF
>TRBD2|few|TRBV6-4|TRBJ2-3
TGTGCCAGCAGTGAGCGGGAGACAGATACGCAGTATTTT
CASSERETDTQYF
>TRBD2|few|TRBV28|TRBJ2-7
TGTGCCAGCAGGGGGGGACTAGCGGGTTACTCCTACGAGCAGTACTTC
CASRGGLAGYSYEQYF
>-|-|TRBV21-1|TRBJ2-7
TGTGCCAGCAGCAAAAAGGCATTGGGCCTTTTCGAGCAGTACTTC
CASSKKALGLFEQYF
>-|-|TRBV7-6|TRBJ2-5
TGTGCCAGCAGCTTAGCGGCAGCTGGGCGAGAGACCCAGTACTTC
CASSLAAAGRETQYF
>-|few|TRBV7-9|TRBJ2-7
TGTGCCAGCAGCTTAGTCCAAGGGGCCGGCGAGCAGTACTTC
CASSLVQGAGEQYF
>TRBD2|-|TRBV11-2|TRBJ2-4
TGTGCCAGCAGCTTAGATTTGGGGGAGGGAGTAGCCAAAAACATTCAGTACTTC
CASSLDLGEGVAKNIQYF
>-|-|TRBV28|TRBJ2-2
TGTGCCAGCAGGGTCGGTAGGAGGGGCACCGGGGAGCTGTTTTTT
CASRVGRRGTGELFF
>-|-|TRBV28|TRBJ2-7
TGTGCCAGCAGTTTTCAGAATGCCAAGCGGTACGAGCAGTACTTC
CASSFQNAKRYEQYF
>TRBD1|-|TRBV4-1|TRBJ1-5
TGCGCCAGCAGCCAAAGGGTGGGACAGGGGTATCAGCCCCAGCATTTT
CASSQRVGQGYQPQHF
>-|-|TRBV5-1|TRBJ1-2
TGCGCCAGCAGCAAACAGGGCATTTATGGCTACACCTTC
CASSKQGIYGYTF
>-|-|TRBV4-3|TRBJ2-5
TGCGCCAGCAGCCCGCGGCGGTCTAAAGAGACCCAGTACTTC
CASSPRRSKETQYF
>-|-|TRBV28|TRBJ2-6
TGTGCCAGCAGTTTATTTGGGAGCTCTGGGGCCAACGTCCTGACTTTC
CASSLFGSSGANVLTF
>-|-|TRBV30|TRBJ1-5
TGTGCCTGGAGTCGCGGGGGAACCCAGCCCCAGCATTTT
CAWSRGGTQPQHF
>-|-|TRBV4-3|TRBJ2-7
TGCGCCAGCAGCCAAGAAGCCGGGTCTGGCGACGAGCAGTACTTC
CASSQEAGSGDEQYF
>-|-|TRBV5-1|TRBJ1-6
TGCGCCAGCAGCTTGAATCCAGGGAACAATTCACCCCTCCACTTT
CASSLNPGNNSPLHF
>-|-|TRBV7-2|TRBJ2-3
TGTGCCAGCAGCTTAGTTCTGGGGCTGGATACGCAGTATTTT
CASSLVLGLDTQYF
>-|-|TRBV30|TRBJ1-5
TGTGCCTGGAGTGCGGGACCGGCGGGGCAGCCCCAGCATTTT
CAWSAGPAGQPQHF
>-|-|TRBV5-1|TRBJ2-4
TGCGCCAGCAGCTTGCCAGGGCGCAAAAACATTCAGTACTTC
CASSLPGRKNIQYF
>TRBD1|-|TRBV28|TRBJ1-2
TGTGCCAGCAGTGGGGGACAGTTTTGGGGCTACACCTTC
CASSGGQFWGYTF
>-|-|TRBV7-9|TRBJ2-3
TGTGCCAGCAGCTTAGGCCGACAGAGTACGCAGTATTTT
CASSLGRQSTQYF
>-|-|TRBV9|TRBJ2-7
TGTGCCAGCAGCGTAAATGGGGGGTTCACCTACGAGCAGTACTTC
CASSVNGGFTYEQYF
>TRBD2|-|TRBV5-4|TRBJ2-3
TGTGCCAGCAGCCTCTCCTCCCCATCACTAGCGGGAGACGGGATAGGCGGGCAGTATTTT
CASSLSSPSLAGDGIGGQYF
>-|-|TRBV10-1|TRBJ2-1
TGCGCCAGAACGAGTGGGGGGTCCTACAATGAGCAGTTCTTC
CARTSGGSYNEQFF
>-|-|TRBV2|TRBJ2-2
TGTGCCAGCAGGTCTCTAGCGCTAAACACCGGGGAGCTGTTTTTT
CASRSLALNTGELFF
>-|once|TRBV2|TRBJ2-5
TGTGCCAGCAGTCCCCAGGGGAGAGAGACCCAGTACTTC
CASSPQGRETQYF
>-|-|TRBV28|TRBJ1-2
TGTGCCAGCACCTCCGGGTTACCTAACTATGGCTACACCTTC
CASTSGLPNYGYTF
>TRBD2|-|TRBV27|TRBJ2-7
TGTGCCAGCAGCCTAGGACTAGCTAGCGAGCAGTACTTC
CASSLGLASEQYF
>TRBD2|-|TRBV7-9|TRBJ2-1
TGTGCCAGCAGCAAGCCGACTAGCGAGGGGGGTAATGAGCAGTTCTTC
CASSKPTSEGGNEQFF
>TRBD1|-|TRBV6-1|TRBJ2-1
TGTGCCAGCATCTGGGGACAGGGGGACAATGAGCAGTTCTTC
CASIWGQGDNEQFF
>-|once|TRBV28|TRBJ1-2
TGTGCCAGCAACCTACTAGGTGGCTACACCTTC
CASNLLGGYTF
>-|-|TRBV28|TRBJ2-5
TGTGCCAGCAGTTTAGGCGGGCAAGAGACCCAGTACTTC
CASSLGGQETQYF
>-|-|TRBV5-4|TRBJ2-5
TGTGCCAGCAGCCCGGACAGTCATGAGACCCAGTACTTC
CASSPDSHETQYF
>TRBD1|-|TRBV5-1|TRBJ2-1
TGCGCCAGTATAGGACAGGAGTCCTACAATGAGCAGTTCTTC
CASIGQESYNEQFF
>-|-|TRBV27|TRBJ2-3
TGTGCCAGCAGTCTCCGAGTCCTTCAAACAGATACGCAGTATTTT
CASSLRVLQTDTQYF
>TRBD2|-|TRBV15|TRBJ2-1
TGTGCCACCAGCTCCCGGACTAGCGGATACAATGAGCAGTTCTTC
CATSSRTSGYNEQFF
>-|-|TRBV10-2|TRBJ2-3
TGCGCCAGCAGACAGATGAGTAGTAAAGATACGCAGTATTTT
CASRQMSSKDTQYF
>TRBD1|once|TRBV6-5|TRBJ1-2
TGTGCCAGCAGTTTCAGGGGGCAGTGTGGCTACACCTTC
CASSFRGQCGYTF
>TRBD2|once|TRBV9|TRBJ2-1
TGTGCCAGCAGCTCCAGACTAGCGGGAATACTAAATGAGCAGTTCTTC
CASSSRLAGILNEQFF
>-|-|TRBV5-8|TRBJ2-7
TGTGCCAGCAGCTTGACAGGTTCCTACGAGCAGTACTTC
CASSLTGSYEQYF
>TRBD2|-|TRBV7-3|TRBJ2-1
TGTGCCAGCAGCCCAAGGGGACTAGCGGGAGCGGTCAATGAGCAGTTCTTC
CASSPRGLAGAVNEQFF
>-|-|TRBV19|TRBJ1-2
TGTGCCAGTAGGGAGGGAGACTATGGCTACACCTTC
CASREGDYGYTF
>-|once|TRBV2|TRBJ2-5
TGTGCCAGCAGTTCCCCCAGCGTAGAGACCCAGTACTTC
CASSSPSVETQYF
>-|-|TRBV27|TRBJ1-5
TGTGCCAGCAGGATACAGGGTTACAATCAGCCCCAGCATTTT
CASRIQGYNQPQHF
>TRBD1|-|TRBV18|TRBJ2-1
TGTGCCAGCTCACCAGGGTTCGTGGACAGGGTCAACAATGAGCAGTTCTTC
CASSPGFVDRVNNEQFF
>TRBD1|-|TRBV6-4|TRBJ1-5
TGTGCCAGCAGTGAGAGGCCCAGGGGGTGTAGCAATCAGCCCCAGCATTTT
CASSERPRGCSNQPQHF
>-|-|TRBV5-1|TRBJ2-2
TGCGCCAGCAGCTTGAGATCTTTGGCCGGGGAGCCGTTTTTT
CASSLRSLAGEPFF
>-|-|TRBV6-1|TRBJ1-2
TGTGCCAGCAGTGGAGGGGGGGGAATAGGATGTGGCTACACCTTC
CASSGGGGIGCGYTF
>TRBD2|-|TRBV5-1|TRBJ2-3
TGCGCCAGCAGCCCCCCGGGACTAGCGGGAGGGCGAGATACGCAGTATTTT
CASSPPGLAGGRDTQYF
>TRBD2|-|TRBV4-1|TRBJ2-5
TGCGCCAGCAGCCAACCGGGACTAGCGGGAGGGAAACAAGAGACCCAGTACTTC
CASSQPGLAGGKQETQYF
>TRBD1|-|TRBV6-5|TRBJ1-2
TGTGCCAGCAGTCCTCACGGACAGGCGAACTATGGCTACACCTTC
CASSPHGQANYGYTF